This T cell receptor beta chain was identified in a study of cytomegalovirus exposure and HLA in healthy donors. Study as a whole: HLA-typed donors were the source of some 80 million unique TCRs, which an early data release held. The Caucasian-associated ancestry cluster held under 90% of 350 to 450 genotyped donors. The study's findings and limits: The only immune exposure information that was available was CMV serostatus.

The V gene lost 0 bases and the J gene lost 7 bases, with 9 bases spanning the gap. The CDR3 extends over 14 amino acids. The V gene's germline CDR1 is SGHTA and CDR2 FQGNSA. Comments on this clone: Its specificity is unknown.

Primers: 60 Vbeta forward and 13 Jbeta reverse. The assay was immunoSEQ multiplex PCR, and TCRdb's table has in-frame clones only and misses some. The sample contains 150,000 to 200,000 clones, approximately 82% of which appear only once. The chain combines TRBV7-2 with TRBJ2-2; D possibly corresponds to TRBD2 (5 bases). This clonotype originated in a male donor in good health and CMV-seropositive. The sequenced sample was PBMCs. The CDR3 spells CASSLAKDYGELFF. Here the CDR3 DNA reads TGTGCCAGCAGCTTAGCTAAAGACTACGGGGAGCTGTTTTTT.